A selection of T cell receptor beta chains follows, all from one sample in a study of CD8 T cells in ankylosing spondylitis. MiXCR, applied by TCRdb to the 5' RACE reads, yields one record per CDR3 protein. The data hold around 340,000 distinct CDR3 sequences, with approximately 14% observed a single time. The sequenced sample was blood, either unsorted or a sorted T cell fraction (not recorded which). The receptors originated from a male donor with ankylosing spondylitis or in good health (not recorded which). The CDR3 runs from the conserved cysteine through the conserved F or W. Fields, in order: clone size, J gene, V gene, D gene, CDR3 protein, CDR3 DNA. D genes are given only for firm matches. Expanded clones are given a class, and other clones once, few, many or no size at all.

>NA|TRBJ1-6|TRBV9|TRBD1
CASSVTGQANSPLHF
TGTGCCAGCAGCGTGACGGGACAGGCCAATTCACCCCTCCACTTT
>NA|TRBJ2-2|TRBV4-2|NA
CASREQGGSGELFF
TGTGCCAGCAGGGAACAGGGAGGGTCCGGGGAGCTGTTTTTT
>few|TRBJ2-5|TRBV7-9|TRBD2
CASSWGLAGDVLETQYF
TGTGCCAGCAGCTGGGGACTAGCGGGAGATGTTTTGGAGACCCAGTACTTC
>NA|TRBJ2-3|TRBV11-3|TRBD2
CASSLRGGVTDTQYF
TGTGCCAGCAGCTTACGGGGGGGAGTCACAGATACGCAGTATTTT
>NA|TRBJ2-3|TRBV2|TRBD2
CATTSGDTQYF
TGTGCCACGACTAGCGGTGATACGCAGTATTTT
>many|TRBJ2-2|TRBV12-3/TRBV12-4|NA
CASGQDTGELFF
TGTGCCAGCGGGCAGGACACCGGGGAGCTGTTTTTT
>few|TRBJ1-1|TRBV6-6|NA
CASNNGRDTEAFF
TGTGCCAGCAACAATGGGAGGGACACTGAAGCTTTCTTT
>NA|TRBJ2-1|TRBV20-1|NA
CSASLPPASNEQFF
TGCAGTGCTAGCCTCCCCCCAGCTAGCAATGAGCAGTTCTTC
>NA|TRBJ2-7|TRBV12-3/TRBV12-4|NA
CASTLGAKQYF
TGTGCCAGCACTCTGGGGGCTAAGCAGTACTTC
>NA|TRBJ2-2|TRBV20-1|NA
CSARDRRGGPSSTGELFF
TGCAGTGCTAGAGATAGGCGCGGGGGCCCTTCGAGCACCGGGGAGCTGTTTTTT
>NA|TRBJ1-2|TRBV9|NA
CASAVREGTNYGYTF
TGTGCCAGTGCGGTAAGGGAGGGAACTAACTATGGCTACACCTTC
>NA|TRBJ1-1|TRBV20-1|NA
CSARDRAGTEAFF
TGCAGTGCTAGAGACAGGGCCGGAACTGAAGCTTTCTTT
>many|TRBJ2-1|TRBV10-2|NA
CASRPSTPSNEQFF
TGCGCCAGTCGCCCTTCCACACCTTCCAATGAGCAGTTCTTC
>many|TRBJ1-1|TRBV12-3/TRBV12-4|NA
CASSPGRGEAFF
TGTGCCAGCAGCCCCGGCAGAGGAGAAGCTTTCTTT
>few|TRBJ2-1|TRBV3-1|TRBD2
CASSPAGGPYNEQFF
TGTGCCAGCAGCCCAGCGGGAGGGCCCTACAATGAGCAGTTCTTC
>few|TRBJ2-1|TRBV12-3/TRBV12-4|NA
CASRPTTSNEQFF
TGTGCCAGCAGGCCGACGACTAGCAATGAGCAGTTCTTC
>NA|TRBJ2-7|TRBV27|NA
CASSLEAYYEQYF
TGTGCCAGCAGTTTGGAGGCTTACTACGAGCAGTACTTC
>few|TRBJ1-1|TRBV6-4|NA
CASQATGNTEAFF
TGTGCCAGCCAGGCCACGGGGAACACTGAAGCTTTCTTT
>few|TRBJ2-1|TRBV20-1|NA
CSASHQLVPWGSFF
TGCAGTGCTTCACACCAACTAGTCCCGTGGGGTTCGTTCTTC
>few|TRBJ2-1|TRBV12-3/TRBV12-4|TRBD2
CASTPTSGSSYNEQFF
TGTGCCAGCACCCCCACTAGCGGGAGCTCCTACAATGAGCAGTTCTTC
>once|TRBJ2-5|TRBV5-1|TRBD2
CASSLVAAGEETQYF
TGCGCCAGCAGCTTGGTGGCCGCGGGAGAAGAGACCCAGTACTTC
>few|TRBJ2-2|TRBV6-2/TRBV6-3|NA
CASSPAGVRTGELFF
TGTGCCAGCAGTCCCGCCGGGGTGCGTACTGGGGAGCTGTTTTTT
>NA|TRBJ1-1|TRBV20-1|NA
CSAPRVSTEAFF
TGCAGTGCTCCCCGGGTGTCCACTGAAGCTTTCTTT
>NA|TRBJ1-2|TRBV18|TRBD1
CASSPIGTGGFGYTF
TGTGCCAGCTCACCAATTGGAACAGGGGGATTTGGCTACACCTTC
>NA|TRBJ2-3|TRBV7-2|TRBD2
CASSSRTSSLGTDTQYF
TGTGCCAGCAGCTCCCGGACTAGCTCTTTGGGAACAGATACGCAGTATTTT
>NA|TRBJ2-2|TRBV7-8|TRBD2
CASSFWGGTGELFF
TGTGCCAGCAGCTTTTGGGGGGGGACCGGGGAGCTGTTTTTT
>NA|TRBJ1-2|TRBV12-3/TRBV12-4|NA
CASSRRDGYTF
TGTGCCAGCAGCCGGAGGGATGGCTACACCTTC
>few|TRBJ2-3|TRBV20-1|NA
CSARDPDTQYF
TGCAGTGCTAGAGATCCGGATACGCAGTATTTT
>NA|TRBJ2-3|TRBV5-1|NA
CASSSQGFADTQYF
TGCGCCAGCAGCTCCCAGGGGTTTGCAGATACGCAGTATTTT
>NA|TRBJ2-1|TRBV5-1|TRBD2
CASSGAGGDLDEQFF
TGCGCCAGCAGCGGGGCGGGGGGCGATTTAGATGAGCAGTTCTTC
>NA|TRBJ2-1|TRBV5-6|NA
CASSLVRGEQFF
TGTGCCAGCAGCTTGGTACGGGGTGAGCAGTTCTTC
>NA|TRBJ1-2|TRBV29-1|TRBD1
CSVWTGTDYGYTF
TGCAGCGTCTGGACAGGGACGGACTATGGCTACACCTTC
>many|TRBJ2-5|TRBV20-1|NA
CSASPSVETQYF
TGCAGTGCTAGTCCCAGCGTCGAGACCCAGTACTTC
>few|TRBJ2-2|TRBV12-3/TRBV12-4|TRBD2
CASSLASGGPNTGELFF
TGTGCCAGCAGTTTAGCTAGCGGGGGGCCAAACACCGGGGAGCTGTTTTTT
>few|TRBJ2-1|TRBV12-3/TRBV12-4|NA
CASGAGRPYNEQFF
TGTGCCAGCGGGGCAGGGAGGCCCTACAATGAGCAGTTCTTC
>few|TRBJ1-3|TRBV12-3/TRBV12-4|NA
CASNPTQGNTIYF
TGTGCCAGCAATCCGACGCAAGGAAACACCATATATTTT
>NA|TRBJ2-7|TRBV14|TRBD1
CASSQQMTGSGEQYF
TGTGCCAGCAGCCAACAAATGACAGGGTCCGGCGAGCAGTACTTC
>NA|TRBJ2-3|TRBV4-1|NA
CASSLSASTDTQYF
TGCGCCAGCAGCCTCAGCGCTAGCACAGATACGCAGTATTTT
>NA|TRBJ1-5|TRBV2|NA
CASNPGGGKQPQHF
TGTGCCAGCAACCCCGGAGGGGGGAAACAGCCCCAGCATTTT
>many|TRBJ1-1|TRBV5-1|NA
CASSFLPDTEAFF
TGCGCCAGCAGCTTCCTCCCGGACACTGAAGCTTTCTTT
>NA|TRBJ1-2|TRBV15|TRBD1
CATSRRGQADWGYTF
TGTGCCACCAGCAGGAGGGGACAGGCCGATTGGGGCTACACCTTC
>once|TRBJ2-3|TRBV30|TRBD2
CAWSGLAGRTDTQYF
TGTGCCTGGAGTGGGCTAGCGGGACGGACAGATACGCAGTATTTT
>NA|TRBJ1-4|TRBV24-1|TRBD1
CATIGQGKEKLFF
TGTGCCACCATTGGACAGGGGAAGGAAAAACTGTTTTTT
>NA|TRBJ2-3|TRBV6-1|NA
CASSARPGGDTQYF
TGTGCCAGCAGCGCGCGTCCAGGAGGAGATACGCAGTATTTT